The rows below give T cell receptor beta chains drawn from one sample of a study of T cell changes during pregnancy in multiple sclerosis. The protocol was immunoSEQ multiplex PCR, while the TCRdb copy is restricted to in-frame clones and leaves out a portion. There are tens of thousands of clones in the sample; roughly 92% occur only once, and just under 2% lies in the top ten. The specimen was peripheral blood, collected in the third trimester of pregnancy. Receptors were obtained from a female donor in good health, enrolled as a control in a pregnancy study. Each CDR3 is given with its conserved first and last residue. A D gene is named only where the DNA matches it firmly. Not all rows give a size; the values are once, few, many and, for expanded clones, a class.

d_gene	j_gene	abundance	v_gene	CDR3aa	CDR3nt
TRBD1	TRBJ2-5	.	TRBV5-1	CASCYRGGQETQYF	TGCGCCAGCTGTTACAGGGGTGGACAAGAGACCCAGTACTTC
.	TRBJ1-4	.	TRBV7-2	CASSLARGGVGEKLFF	TGTGCCAGCAGCTTAGCGCGCGGGGGAGTAGGTGAAAAACTGTTTTTT
TRBD2	TRBJ2-1	.	TRBV6-1	CASSATGTRDELEQFF	TGTGCCAGCAGTGCAACCGGGACTAGGGACGAACTCGAGCAGTTCTTC
.	TRBJ2-3	once	TRBV5-6	CASSLDLGATDTQYF	TGTGCCAGCAGCTTGGACTTGGGCGCTACAGATACGCAGTATTTT
TRBD2	TRBJ2-5	.	TRBV7-2	CASGSSGQETQYF	TGTGCCAGCGGTTCTAGCGGACAAGAGACCCAGTACTTC
.	TRBJ1-1	.	TRBV4-3	CASSLRGLGEAFF	TGCGCCAGCAGCCTACGAGGCTTGGGTGAAGCTTTCTTT
TRBD2	TRBJ2-3	.	TRBV6-5	CASSTLAGGPDTQYF	TGTGCCAGCAGCACACTAGCGGGAGGACCCGATACGCAGTATTTT
.	TRBJ1-3	.	TRBV6-5	CASRGTSKRGNTIYF	TGTGCCAGCAGGGGGACATCCAAACGGGGAAACACCATATATTTT
.	TRBJ1-1	once	TRBV30	CAWSVPGTEAFF	TGTGCCTGGAGTGTACCGGGCACTGAAGCTTTCTTT
TRBD2	TRBJ2-3	once	TRBV6-4	CASRQAGVWTDTQYF	TGTGCCAGCAGGCAAGCGGGAGTTTGGACCGATACGCAGTATTTT
.	TRBJ2-5	.	TRBV5-1	CASSFATGDRRETQYF	TGCGCCAGCAGCTTTGCGACAGGCGATAGGAGGGAGACCCAGTACTTC
TRBD1	TRBJ1-4	.	TRBV4-2	CASSQEGTGDEKLFF	TGTGCCAGCAGCCAAGAAGGGACAGGTGATGAAAAACTGTTTTTT
.	TRBJ2-3	.	TRBV11-2	CASSWALVGGTDTQYF	TGTGCCAGCAGCTGGGCCCTGGTGGGGGGTACAGATACGCAGTATTTT
.	TRBJ1-2	.	TRBV14	CASSQTSRRGRRGYGYTF	TGTGCCAGCAGCCAAACCTCCAGGCGGGGCCGAAGAGGCTATGGCTACACCTTC
TRBD1	TRBJ1-3	once	TRBV28	CASGTGSGNTIYF	TGTGCCAGCGGGACAGGGTCTGGAAACACCATATATTTT
TRBD2	TRBJ2-1	.	TRBV5-1	CASSFAGGNNEQFF	TGCGCCAGCAGCTTCGCGGGGGGCAACAATGAGCAGTTCTTC
.	TRBJ1-1	.	TRBV11-2	CASIPFRGRDTEAFF	TGTGCCAGCATCCCTTTTAGAGGGAGGGACACTGAAGCTTTCTTT
.	TRBJ2-1	.	TRBV5-1	CASSSKPGQSYNEQFF	TGCGCCAGCAGCTCGAAACCGGGTCAGTCCTACAATGAGCAGTTCTTC
.	TRBJ2-7	.	TRBV6-1	CASLNTPGEFLF	TGTGCCAGCCTGAACACCCCTGGGGAGTTTCTCTTC
TRBD1	TRBJ2-5	once	TRBV7-8	CASSSPRDRGSKTQYF	TGTGCCAGCAGCTCACCCCGGGACAGGGGGTCCAAGACCCAGTACTTC
TRBD1	TRBJ1-4	.	TRBV5-1	CASSPSTGGLEKLFF	TGCGCCAGCAGCCCCTCGACAGGGGGTCTGGAAAAACTGTTTTTT
TRBD1	TRBJ1-5	.	TRBV28	CASKVGQGASNQPQHF	TGTGCCAGCAAGGTAGGACAGGGGGCTAGCAATCAGCCCCAGCATTTT
TRBD1	TRBJ1-3	.	TRBV28	CASQTGEAGNTIYF	TGTGCCAGCCAAACAGGGGAGGCTGGAAACACCATATATTTT
.	TRBJ2-1	.	TRBV30	CAWSRESYNEQFF	TGTGCCTGGAGCCGGGAGTCGTACAATGAGCAGTTCTTC
TRBD1	TRBJ2-7	.	TRBV5-1	CASSGGQDPYEQYF	TGCGCCAGCTCGGGTGGACAGGACCCCTACGAGCAGTACTTC
.	TRBJ1-1	.	TRBV5-5	CASSHNTEAFF	TGTGCCAGCAGCCATAACACTGAAGCTTTCTTT
TRBD1	TRBJ2-7	.	TRBV30	CAWAVQGDEQYF	TGTGCCTGGGCAGTACAGGGGGACGAGCAGTACTTC
.	TRBJ2-7	many	TRBV9	CASSPGGYEQYF	TGTGCCAGCAGCCCCGGAGGCTACGAGCAGTACTTC
.	TRBJ2-7	.	TRBV27	CASSLTDTYEQYF	TGTGCCAGCAGTTTGACAGATACCTACGAGCAGTACTTC
.	TRBJ1-1	.	TRBV11-3	CASSPATVMNTEAFF	TGTGCCAGCAGCCCCGCGACAGTAATGAACACTGAAGCTTTCTTT
.	TRBJ2-1	.	TRBV5-1	CASALGSSYNEQFF	TGCGCCAGCGCCCTGGGGAGCTCCTACAATGAGCAGTTCTTC
.	TRBJ2-5	.	TRBV6-5	CASRGQLQETQYF	TGTGCCAGCAGGGGACAATTACAAGAGACCCAGTACTTC
.	TRBJ2-7	.	TRBV5-6	CASSLVIRDEQYF	TGTGCCAGCAGCTTGGTAATTCGTGACGAGCAGTACTTC
.	TRBJ1-5	.	TRBV5-6	CASRQTGTNQPQHF	TGTGCCAGCAGACAAACAGGGACCAATCAGCCCCAGCATTTT
.	TRBJ2-7	.	TRBV11-1	CASSLWRGLTYEQYF	TGTGCCAGCAGCTTATGGAGGGGCCTTACCTACGAGCAGTACTTC
.	TRBJ1-1	.	TRBV6-5	CASSPRQNTEAFF	TGTGCCAGCAGCCCCCGACAGAACACTGAAGCTTTCTTT
TRBD2	TRBJ2-1	once	TRBV15	CAYSSGTAPLNEQFF	TGTGCCTACTCTAGCGGGACAGCACCACTGAATGAGCAGTTCTTC
.	TRBJ1-1	.	TRBV10-3	CAISESQGSYTEAFF	TGTGCCATCAGTGAGTCGCAGGGGAGTTACACTGAAGCTTTCTTT
.	TRBJ2-7	.	TRBV6-5	CASSYSSGTYEQYF	TGTGCCAGCAGTTACTCTTCAGGGACCTACGAGCAGTACTTC
.	TRBJ1-1	.	TRBV19	CASSAINTEAFF	TGTGCCAGTAGCGCGATCAACACTGAAGCTTTCTTT
.	TRBJ2-7	.	TRBV27	CASSFYSSYEQYF	TGTGCCAGCAGTTTCTACAGCTCCTACGAGCAGTACTTC
TRBD2	TRBJ2-4	.	TRBV19	CASSIVSAGSGRAVRVQYF	TGTGCCAGTAGTATAGTTTCGGCGGGTAGCGGGAGGGCCGTAAGGGTTCAGTACTTC
TRBD1	TRBJ2-6	.	TRBV4-1	CASSHRDRAGGGSGANVLTF	TGCGCCAGCAGCCACCGGGACAGGGCTGGGGGGGGTTCTGGGGCCAACGTCCTGACTTTC
.	TRBJ2-2	.	TRBV21-1	CASSKTSGINTGELFF	TGTGCCAGCAGCAAGACTAGCGGGATAAACACCGGGGAGCTGTTTTTT
TRBD2	TRBJ2-3	.	TRBV7-9	CASSLSRTSQSDTQYF	TGTGCCAGCAGCTTATCCCGGACTAGCCAGTCAGATACGCAGTATTTT
.	TRBJ1-1	.	TRBV28	CASLSVNTEAFF	TGTGCCAGCCTAAGTGTGAACACTGAAGCTTTCTTT
TRBD1	TRBJ1-2	.	TRBV18	CASSPGQGNYGYTF	TGTGCCAGCTCACCCGGACAGGGCAACTATGGCTACACCTTC
TRBD1	TRBJ1-2	once	TRBV23-1	CASSQLRDLDRGNYGYTF	TGCGCCAGCAGTCAGCTCCGGGACCTCGACAGGGGGAACTATGGCTACACCTTC
.	TRBJ1-2	.	TRBV7-5	CARSGPGQNSNYGYTF	TGTGCCAGAAGCGGGCCCGGACAGAACTCTAACTATGGCTACACCTTC
.	TRBJ2-5	.	TRBV28	CASQRSVGQYQETQYF	TGTGCCAGCCAGAGATCTGTGGGGCAGTACCAAGAGACCCAGTACTTC